Listed below are T cell receptor beta chains from one sample, sequenced in a study of shared clonotypes between healthy human individuals. TCRdb's copy holds only in-frame clones and misses some; the assay was immunoSEQ multiplex PCR. This table holds around 79,000 clones, roughly three fifths found once. Sequencing input: memory CD8+ T cells sorted from blood. These receptors were collected from a young man in good health. Each CDR3 is given with its conserved first and last residue. Each record gives: clone size, CDR3 length, D gene, J gene, V gene, CDR3 DNA, CDR3 protein. The D gene is left open where the match is weak. Size tells how often a clone was seen (once, few, many) or the class of an expanded clone, and some rows leave it out.

>NA|13|TRBD1|TRBJ2-7|TRBV11-3
TGTGCCAGCAGCTTCACAGGGGGTTGGGAGCAGTACTTC
CASSFTGGWEQYF
>few|15|NA|TRBJ2-1|TRBV4-3
TGCGCCAGCAGCCAAGCGGGAGAGCCCTACAATGAGCAGTTCTTC
CASSQAGEPYNEQFF
>NA|13|NA|TRBJ2-2|TRBV15
TGTGCCACAGGGGACCGAAACACCGGGGAGCTGTTTTTT
CATGDRNTGELFF
>once|15|TRBD1|TRBJ1-4|TRBV7-9
TGTGCCAGCAGCGCCACAGGGGTTGGCAATGAAAAACTGTTTTTT
CASSATGVGNEKLFF
>NA|15|TRBD2|TRBJ2-1|TRBV4-3
TGCGCCAGCAGCCAAGAACTAGCGGGAGCTTATGAGCAGTTCTTC
CASSQELAGAYEQFF
>NA|15|NA|TRBJ2-5|TRBV2
TGTGCCAGCAGTGAGTTAGGGGAGAGGATGGAGACCCAGTACTTC
CASSELGERMETQYF